These 21 T cell receptor beta chains originate from one sample sequenced in a study of CD8 T cells in Susac syndrome. About 0.5 to 1 ug RNA was reverse transcribed with random hexamers. In TCRdb, the immunoSEQ multiplex PCR reads were re-called with MiXCR into one record per CDR3 protein. Of some 120,000 distinct CDR3 sequences listed, about 95% are singletons. The sequenced material came from CD4+ T cells from PBMCs. All receptors come from a human donor in good health.

The V gene is TRBV29-1, the J gene TRBJ2-7, with D maybe TRBD1 (5 bases). Germline CDR1 reads SQVTM; CDR2 reads ANQGSEA. The length of the CDR3 is 14 residues. The V end lost 4 bases, the J end lost 2 bases, and 15 bases lay between the germline ends. The CDR3 DNA is TGCAGCGTTGTATGGTTGGACAAAACCTACGAGCAGTACTTC. It encodes CSVVWLDKTYEQYF.

The chain combines TRBV2 with TRBJ2-6; D not resolved. The CDR3 consists of 13 residues. With 7 bases removed from V and 1 base from J, the gap between germline ends came to 5 bases. The germline gives CDR1 SNHLY, CDR2 FYNNEI. CDR3 in DNA: TGTGCCAGCATCGATTCTGGGGCCAACGTCCTGACTTTC. Protein: CASIDSGANVLTF.

This chain joins TRBV29-1 and TRBJ1-5, with D perhaps TRBD1 (6 bases). The V end lost 4 bases, the J end lost 7 bases, and 14 bases lay between the germline ends. The CDR3 loop spans 13 amino acids. CDR1 is SQVTM, CDR2 ANQGSEA, per germline. CDR3 sequence (DNA): TGCAGCGTTGCCCCAGGGGTCCACCAGCCCCAGCATTTT. This translates into CSVAPGVHQPQHF.

The rearrangement uses TRBV3-1 and TRBJ2-5; tentatively, D is TRBD2 (6 bases). Germline assignment: CDR1 LGHDT and CDR2 YNNKEL (reference sequence). V lost 7 bases to trimming and J lost 4 bases, with 13 bases between them. There are 13 residues in the CDR3. CDR3 bases: TGTGCCAGCACACGGAGGGCGGTAGAGACCCAGTACTTC. Protein sequence: CASTRRAVETQYF.

The chain uses TRBV29-1 and TRBJ1-4; the match to TRBD1 covers 9 bases. CDR3 length equals 15 residues. Germline CDR1 is SQVTM and CDR2 is ANQGSEA. After removal of 7 bases from V and 3 bases from J, the junction contained 9 bases not matched to a gene. The CDR3 nucleotides are TGCAGCGCTGAGGGACAGGGACGTTCTAATGAAAAACTGTTTTTT. It is translated as CSAEGQGRSNEKLFF.

The rearrangement uses TRBV7-2 and TRBJ2-7; 8 positions match TRBD2. Losses at the gene ends were 5 bases for V and 3 bases for J; bases not matched to a gene: 9. The germline V gene has CDR1 SGHTA and CDR2 FQGNSA. This CDR3 has 15 residues. The CDR3 spells CASSPGGREVYEQYF. The CDR3 DNA reads TGTGCCAGCAGCCCGGGTGGGCGGGAGGTCTACGAGCAGTACTTC.

V is TRBV7-2 and J is TRBJ2-1; 7 bases map to TRBD1. This CDR3 is 16 amino acids long. Germline CDR1 and CDR2: SGHTA and FQGNSA. V shed 6 bases, J shed 0 bases, and the junction held 8 bases outside the gene matches. CDR3 DNA: TGTGCCAGCAGGGTGGGACAGAGGAACTCCTACAATGAGCAGTTCTTC. It is translated as CASRVGQRNSYNEQFF. Filled out from reference TRBV7-2 and TRBJ2-1, the complete variable domain reads GAGVSQSPSNKVTEKGKDVELRCDPISGHTALYWYRQSLGQGLEFLIYFQGNSAPDKSGLPSDRFSAERTGGSVSTLTIQRTQQEDSAVYLCASRVGQRNSYNEQFFGPGTRLTVL.

This chain joins TRBV6-5 and TRBJ2-6; D gene ambiguous. The germline gives CDR1 MNHEY, CDR2 SVGAGI. Trimming cost V 1 base and J 0 bases, with 4 bases left between them. This CDR3 spans 15 amino acids. Written as DNA, the CDR3 is TGTGCCAGCAGTTACTTAACCTCTGGGGCCAACGTCCTGACTTTC. This encodes CASSYLTSGANVLTF.

The genes are TRBV3-1 and TRBJ2-5, with 7 bases that match TRBD2. The germline CDR1 and CDR2 sequences are LGHDT and YNNKEL (reference sequence). The J segment lost 4 bases and the V segment lost 0 bases, leaving 8 bases of the junction unmatched. CDR3 length: 16 amino acids. The DNA of the CDR3 is TGTGCCAGCAGCCAAGATCCGGCGGGAGTAGGAGAGACCCAGTACTTC. It codes for CASSQDPAGVGETQYF.

This clonotype has only a few counts. The J gene is TRBJ2-7, the V gene TRBV18; D is unresolved. Germline V gives CDR1 KGHSH, CDR2 LQKENI. This CDR3 is 14 amino acids long. Trimming took off 9 bases at V and 0 bases at J, with 15 bases between the two ends. CDR3: CASSPGTSSYEQYF. Here the CDR3 DNA reads TGTGCCAGTAGTCCAGGAACCAGCTCCTACGAGCAGTACTTC.

The chain joins TRBV18 to TRBJ2-7; D perhaps matches TRBD2 (6 bases). V shed 3 bases and J shed 5 bases, with 11 bases lying between them. The CDR3 runs 13 residues. Germline lookup yields CDR1 KGHSH and CDR2 LQKENI. Here the CDR3 DNA reads TGTGCCAGCTCACCGACTAGTCATCACGAGCAGTACTTC. Translating gives CASSPTSHHEQYF.

This chain connects TRBV12-3 or TRBV12-4 to TRBJ2-5, with D possibly matching TRBD2 (5 bases). V lost 3 bases and J lost 5, with 16 bases in between. The CDR3 consists of 15 residues. Written as DNA, the CDR3 is TGTGCCAGCAGTTTCGGCGGAGGCCCCAAGGAGACCCAGTACTTC. Protein product: CASSFGGGPKETQYF.

J is TRBJ2-1 and V is TRBV15; 9 positions agree with TRBD1. The germline V gene encodes CDR1 LNHNV and CDR2 YYDKDF (reference sequence). V lost 2 bases, J lost 4 bases, and 6 bases stayed unmatched. The CDR3 totals 16 residues. CDR3 loop: CATSRRTGEQYNEQFF. DNA for the CDR3: TGTGCCACCAGCAGAAGGACAGGGGAACAATACAATGAGCAGTTCTTC.

V usage is TRBV19 and J usage is TRBJ2-5; D gene unclear. In germline, CDR1 is LNHDA, CDR2 SQIVND (reference sequence). Trimming took 6 bases from V and 0 from J, leaving 8 bases between them. The CDR3 runs to 13 residues. CDR3 nucleotide sequence: TGTGCCAGTAGCCCGAACAACCAAGAGACCCAGTACTTC. Protein: CASSPNNQETQYF. Variable domain in full (rest from reference TRBV19 and TRBJ2-5): DGGITQSPKYLFRKEGQNVTLSCEQNLNHDAMYWYRQDPGQGLRLIYYSQIVNDFQKGDIAEGYSVSREKKESFPLTVTSAQKNPTAFYLCASSPNNQETQYFGPGTRLLVL.

J is TRBJ2-5 and V is TRBV5-6; TRBD1 is a possible D gene (6 bases). The CDR3 is 13 amino acids. Trimming removed 4 bases at V and 4 bases at J, with 11 bases between. Germline lookup yields CDR1 SGHDT and CDR2 YYEEEE. The CDR3 protein is CASSNTGIETQYF. DNA of the CDR3: TGTGCCAGCAGCAACACAGGGATAGAGACCCAGTACTTC.

The rearrangement joins TRBV5-1 to TRBJ1-2; the D gene is possibly TRBD1 (5 bases). In germline, CDR1 is SGHRS, CDR2 YFSETQ. Trimming left V 4 bases short and J 7 bases short, with 14 bases between. The CDR3 extends over 13 amino acids. CDR3 nucleotide sequence: TGCGCCAGCAGCCCCGGACAAGACAGTGGCTACACCTTC. Its translation is CASSPGQDSGYTF.

The rearrangement joins TRBV2 to TRBJ2-7; unclear D gene. V was cut by 4 bases and J by 6 bases, with 13 bases left in between. Germline CDR1 is SNHLY and CDR2 is FYNNEI. This CDR3 is built from 13 residues. CDR3 residues: CASSVFGNLEQYF. The CDR3 DNA sequence: TGTGCCAGCAGTGTCTTTGGGAATCTCGAGCAGTACTTC.

V gene TRBV5-1 combines with J gene TRBJ2-2; 10 positions agree with TRBD1. CDR3 length: 15 amino acids. J gave up 7 bases and V 0 bases, and 3 bases lay outside the gene matches. The germline gives CDR1 SGHRS, CDR2 YFSETQ. DNA of the CDR3: TGCGCCAGCAGCTTGGCGGGACAGGGGATCGGGGAGCTGTTTTTT. The encoded protein is CASSLAGQGIGELFF.

The chain is built from TRBV29-1 and TRBJ2-2, with a possible D match to TRBD2 (5 bases). Trimming cost V 6 bases and J 6 bases, with 11 bases left between them. Germline CDR1 SQVTM, CDR2 ANQGSEA. CDR3 length equals 12 residues. Here the CDR3 reads CSVLDSAGELFF. CDR3 DNA sequence: TGCAGCGTCCTGGACTCGGCCGGGGAGCTGTTTTTT.

This sequence joins TRBV5-1 and TRBJ1-1, with D uncertain. Trimming stripped 2 bases from V and 0 bases from J, with 11 bases between. The length of the CDR3 is 15 residues. The germline CDR1 and CDR2 sequences are SGHRS and YFSETQ. Here the CDR3 DNA reads TGCGCCAGCAGCTTATATTTCGGAGTGAACACTGAAGCTTTCTTT. Its protein product is CASSLYFGVNTEAFF.

This chain joins TRBV28 and TRBJ2-5; 7 bases are a match to TRBD1. Germline lookup yields CDR1 MDHEN and CDR2 SYDVKM. V lost 8 bases, J lost 3 bases, and 12 bases stayed unmatched. The CDR3 runs to 15 residues. This CDR3 reads CASSGAGTAKETQYF. The CDR3 DNA follows: TGTGCCAGCTCAGGGGCCGGGACAGCAAAAGAGACCCAGTACTTC.